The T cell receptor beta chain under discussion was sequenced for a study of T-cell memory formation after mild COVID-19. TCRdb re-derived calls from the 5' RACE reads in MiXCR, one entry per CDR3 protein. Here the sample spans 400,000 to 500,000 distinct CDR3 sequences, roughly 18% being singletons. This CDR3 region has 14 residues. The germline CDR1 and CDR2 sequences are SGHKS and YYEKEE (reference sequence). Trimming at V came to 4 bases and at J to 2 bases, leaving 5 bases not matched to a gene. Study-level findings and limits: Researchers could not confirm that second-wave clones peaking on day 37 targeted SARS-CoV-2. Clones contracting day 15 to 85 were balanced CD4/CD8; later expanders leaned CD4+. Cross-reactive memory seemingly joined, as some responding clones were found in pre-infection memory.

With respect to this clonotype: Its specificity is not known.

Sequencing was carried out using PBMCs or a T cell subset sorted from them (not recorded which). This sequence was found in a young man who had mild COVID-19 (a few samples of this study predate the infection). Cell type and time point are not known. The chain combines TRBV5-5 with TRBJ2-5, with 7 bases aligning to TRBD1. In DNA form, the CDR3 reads TGTGCCAGCAGCCCGGGACAGCCACAAGAGACCCAGTACTTC. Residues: CASSPGQPQETQYF.